This T cell receptor beta chain comes out of a study of cytomegalovirus exposure and HLA in healthy donors. Remarks on this clone: Its antigen is unidentified.

Study-wide findings and caveats: Usually a TCR sequence was rare, but some public TCRs were found in many donors. Across donors, sequencing depth was assumed by presence/absence analyses to be roughly uniform.

The CDR3 is 15 residues long. V lost 8 bases, J lost 1 base, and 18 bases lay in between. The germline V gene encodes CDR1 MNHEY and CDR2 SMNVEV (reference sequence). PCR involved 60 Vbeta and 13 Jbeta primers. Sequencing used immunoSEQ multiplex PCR; TCRdb keeps in-frame clones, though not all of them. The data contain about 140,000 clones, 70% to 85% of them singletons. The chain couples TRBV27 to TRBJ2-7; a possible D gene is TRBD1 (6 bases). The sample comprised PBMCs. This receptor was identified in a man between 25 and 39 years old in good health and CMV-seropositive. The chain's CDR3 is CASQWQGRGSYEQYF. CDR3 coding DNA: TGTGCCAGCCAATGGCAGGGTAGGGGGTCCTACGAGCAGTACTTC.